A single sample is the source of the 2 T cell receptor beta chains below, sequenced in a study of T-cell memory formation after mild COVID-19. TCRdb processed the 5' RACE reads anew with MiXCR; each CDR3 protein has one entry. In the table there are hundreds of thousands of distinct CDR3 sequences, about an eighth of which are singletons. Sequenced sample: PBMCs or a T cell subset sorted from them (not recorded which). Every receptor here comes from a young man who had mild COVID-19 (a few samples of this study predate the infection). Cell type and time point are not known.

This clonotype was seen at least ten times. The rearrangement uses TRBV11-2 and TRBJ1-6; D not certain. V lost 1 base and J 8 bases, leaving 12 bases between the germline ends. The germline V gene encodes CDR1 SGHAT and CDR2 FQNNGV. The CDR3 length is 15 residues. For the CDR3, the DNA is TGTGCCAGCAGCTTAGGGTGGTTCGGTGATTCACCCCTCCACTTT. Its protein product is CASSLGWFGDSPLHF.

This rearrangement joins TRBV4-2 to TRBJ2-5; 9 bases fit TRBD2. The V and J ends lost 4 bases and 5 bases, in that order; junction bases with no gene match: 11. The CDR3 is 16 residues long. Germline V gene lookup returns CDR1 LGHNA and CDR2 YNFKEQ. The CDR3 reads CASSRYSGGPVETQYF. CDR3 nucleotides: TGTGCCAGCAGCCGCTATAGCGGGGGCCCCGTTGAGACCCAGTACTTC.